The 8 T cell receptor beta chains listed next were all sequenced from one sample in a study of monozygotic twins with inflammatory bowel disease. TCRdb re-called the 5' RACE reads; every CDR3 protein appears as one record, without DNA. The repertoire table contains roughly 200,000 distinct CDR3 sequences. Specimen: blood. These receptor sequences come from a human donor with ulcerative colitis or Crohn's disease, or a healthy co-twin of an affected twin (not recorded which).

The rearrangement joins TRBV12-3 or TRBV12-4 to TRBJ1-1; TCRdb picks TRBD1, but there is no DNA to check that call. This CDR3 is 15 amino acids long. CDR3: CASSLKEGGNTEAFF.

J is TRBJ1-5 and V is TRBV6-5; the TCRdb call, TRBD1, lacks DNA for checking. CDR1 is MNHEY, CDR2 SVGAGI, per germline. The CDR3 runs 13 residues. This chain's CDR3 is CASSSQGYQPQHF.

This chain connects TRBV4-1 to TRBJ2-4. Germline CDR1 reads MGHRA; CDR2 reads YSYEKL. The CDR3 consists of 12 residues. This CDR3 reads CASSQVGNIQYF.

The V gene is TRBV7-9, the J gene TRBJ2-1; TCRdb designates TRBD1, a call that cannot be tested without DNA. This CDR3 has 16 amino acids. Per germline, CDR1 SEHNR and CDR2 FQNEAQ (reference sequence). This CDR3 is CASSHPGQGAYNEQFF.

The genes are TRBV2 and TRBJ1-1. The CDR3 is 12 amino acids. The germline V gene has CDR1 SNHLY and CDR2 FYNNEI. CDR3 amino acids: CASSEGNTEAFF. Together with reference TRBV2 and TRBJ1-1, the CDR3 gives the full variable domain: EPEVTQTPSHQVTQMGQEVILRCVPISNHLYFYWYRQILGQKVEFLVSFYNNEISEKSEIFDDQFSVERPDGSNFTLKIRSTKLEDSAMYFCASSEGNTEAFFGQGTRLTVV.

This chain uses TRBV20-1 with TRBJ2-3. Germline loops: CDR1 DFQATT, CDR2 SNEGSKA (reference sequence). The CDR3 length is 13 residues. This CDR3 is CSANGVLADTQYF.

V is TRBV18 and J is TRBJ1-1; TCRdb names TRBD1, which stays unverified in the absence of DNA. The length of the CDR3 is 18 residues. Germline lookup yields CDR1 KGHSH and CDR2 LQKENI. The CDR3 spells CASSPFPGDWALNTEAFF.

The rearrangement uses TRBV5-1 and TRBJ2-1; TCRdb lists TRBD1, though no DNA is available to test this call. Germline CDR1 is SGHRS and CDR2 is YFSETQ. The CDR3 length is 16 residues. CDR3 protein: CASSLWGQGDANEQFF. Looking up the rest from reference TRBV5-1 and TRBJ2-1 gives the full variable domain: KAGVTQTPRYLIKTRGQQVTLSCSPISGHRSVSWYQQTPGQGLQFLFEYFSETQRNKGNFPGRFSGRQFSNSRSEMNVSTLELGDSALYLCASSLWGQGDANEQFFGPGTRLTVL.